The sequence of this T cell receptor (beta chain) was determined in a study of blood T cell repertoires in COVID-19. Sequencing used immunoSEQ multiplex PCR; TCRdb keeps in-frame clones, though not all of them. The sample has 290,000 or so clones, over 75% seen once. The receptor was isolated from a man aged 50 or older with active or convalescent COVID-19. The sequenced sample consisted of peripheral blood.

Here the CDR3 reads CATSREDRDNEKLFF. As DNA, the CDR3 is TGTGCCACCAGCAGAGAAGACAGGGATAATGAAAAACTGTTTTTT. The rearrangement links TRBV15 to TRBJ1-4, with 7 nucleotides matching TRBD1. Germline assignment: CDR1 LNHNV and CDR2 YYDKDF (reference sequence). The CDR3 is made up of 15 amino acids. Trimming took 0 bases from V and 4 from J; bases not matched to a gene: 2.